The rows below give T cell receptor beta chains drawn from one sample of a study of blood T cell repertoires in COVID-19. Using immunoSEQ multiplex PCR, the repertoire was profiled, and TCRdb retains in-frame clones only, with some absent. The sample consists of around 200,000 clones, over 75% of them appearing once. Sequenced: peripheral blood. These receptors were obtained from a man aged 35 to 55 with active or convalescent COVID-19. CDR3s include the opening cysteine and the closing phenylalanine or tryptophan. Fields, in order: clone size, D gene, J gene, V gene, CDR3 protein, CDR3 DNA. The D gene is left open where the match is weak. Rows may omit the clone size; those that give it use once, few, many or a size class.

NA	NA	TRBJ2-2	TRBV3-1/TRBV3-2	CASSQRVTAGELFF	TGTGCCAGCAGCCAGCGAGTTACAGCCGGGGAGCTGTTTTTT
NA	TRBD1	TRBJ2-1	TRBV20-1	CSTGGNEQFF	TGCAGTACAGGGGGCAATGAGCAGTTCTTC
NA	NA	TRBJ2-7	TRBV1	CTSSARPGTSGAYEQYF	TGCACCAGCAGCGCCCGACCTGGGACTAGCGGCGCCTACGAGCAGTACTTC
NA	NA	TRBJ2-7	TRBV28	CASNRPVEDEQYF	TGTGCCAGCAATCGTCCAGTAGAGGACGAGCAGTACTTC
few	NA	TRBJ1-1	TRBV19	CASSIGAFMNTEAFF	TGTGCCAGTAGTATTGGGGCGTTCATGAACACTGAAGCTTTCTTT
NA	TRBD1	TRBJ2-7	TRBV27	CASSLGQSYEQYF	TGTGCCAGCAGTCTGGGACAGTCCTACGAGCAGTACTTC
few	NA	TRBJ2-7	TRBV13	CASSLAPGAYEQYF	TGTGCCAGCAGTCTGGCCCCGGGGGCCTACGAGCAGTACTTC
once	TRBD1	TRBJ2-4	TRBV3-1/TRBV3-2	CASSQRDRADIQYF	TGTGCCAGCAGCCAACGAGACAGGGCGGACATTCAGTACTTC
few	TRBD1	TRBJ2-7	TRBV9	CASSKTGAGSYEQYF	TGTGCCAGCAGCAAGACAGGGGCTGGCTCCTACGAGCAGTACTTC
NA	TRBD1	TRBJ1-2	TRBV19	CASSTGGGTGGYTF	TGTGCCAGTTCAACAGGGGGCGGCACAGGGGGCTACACCTTC
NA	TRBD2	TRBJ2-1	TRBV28	CASRKLAGTNEQFF	TGTGCCAGCAGAAAACTAGCGGGGACCAATGAGCAGTTCTTC
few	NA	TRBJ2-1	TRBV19	CASSIDGPPSSYNEQFF	TGTGCCAGTAGTATAGATGGGCCGCCGAGCTCCTACAATGAGCAGTTCTTC
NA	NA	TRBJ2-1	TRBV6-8	CASRCGGHHNEQFF	TGTGCCAGCCGGTGCGGGGGCCACCACAATGAGCAGTTCTTC
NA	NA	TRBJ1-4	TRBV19	CASSIDRGTNEKLFF	TGTGCCAGTAGTATAGATAGGGGCACTAATGAAAAACTGTTTTTT
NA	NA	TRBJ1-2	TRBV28	CASMTRNYGYTF	TGTGCCAGCATGACTCGGAACTATGGCTACACCTTC
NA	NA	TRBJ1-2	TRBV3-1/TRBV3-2	CASSQSVGLGYTF	TGTGCCAGCAGCCAATCCGTCGGTCTTGGCTACACCTTC
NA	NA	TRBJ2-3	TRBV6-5	CASSQGRHKATQYF	TGTGCCAGCAGCCAGGGGCGCCACAAAGCTACGCAGTATTTT
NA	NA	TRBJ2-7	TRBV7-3	CASRLRIQGGEQYF	TGTGCCAGCAGGTTAAGGATCCAGGGGGGCGAGCAGTACTTC
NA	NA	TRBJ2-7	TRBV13	CASSLGQWAAYEQYF	TGTGCCAGCAGCTTAGGCCAGTGGGCCGCCTACGAGCAGTACTTC
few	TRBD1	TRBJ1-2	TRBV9	CASSPTDRGRGYTF	TGTGCCAGCAGCCCAACCGACAGGGGACGCGGCTACACCTTC
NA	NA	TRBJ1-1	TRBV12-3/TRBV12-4	CASSPGLGTEAFF	TGTGCCAGCAGTCCCGGACTGGGGACTGAAGCTTTCTTT
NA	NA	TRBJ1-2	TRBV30	CAWSHVTTSPFGYTF	TGTGCCTGGAGCCATGTAACTACATCACCCTTTGGCTACACCTTC
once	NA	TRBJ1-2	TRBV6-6	CASTPREVRGYTF	TGTGCCAGCACCCCACGGGAAGTTCGGGGCTACACCTTC
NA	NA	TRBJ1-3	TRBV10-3	CAISETTVANTIYF	TGTGCCATCAGTGAGACAACGGTAGCAAACACCATATATTTT
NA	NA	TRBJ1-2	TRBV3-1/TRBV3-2	CASSREVAWNYGYTF	TGTGCCAGCAGCCGAGAGGTGGCCTGGAACTATGGCTACACCTTC
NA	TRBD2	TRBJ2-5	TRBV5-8	CASGLAGGRETQYF	TGTGCCAGCGGCCTAGCGGGGGGCCGGGAGACCCAGTACTTC
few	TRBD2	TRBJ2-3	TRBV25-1	CASSGRGGATDTQYF	TGTGCCAGCAGTGGACGGGGGGGCGCGACAGATACGCAGTATTTT
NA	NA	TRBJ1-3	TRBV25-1	CASSPRGSGNTIYF	TGTGCCAGCAGCCCCCGGGGCTCTGGAAACACCATATATTTT
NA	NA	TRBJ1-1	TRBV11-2	CASSLAGRGNAYTEAFF	TGTGCCAGCAGCTTAGCCGGAAGGGGGAACGCGTACACTGAAGCTTTCTTT
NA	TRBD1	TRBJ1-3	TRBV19	CASSPTGDGNTIYF	TGTGCCAGTAGTCCGACAGGGGACGGAAACACCATATATTTT
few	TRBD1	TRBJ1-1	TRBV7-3	CASSLTGQPNTEAFF	TGTGCCAGCAGCTTAACGGGACAGCCTAACACTGAAGCTTTCTTT
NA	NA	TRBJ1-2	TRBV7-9	CASSLVREGGYTF	TGTGCCAGCAGCTTAGTCAGGGAGGGTGGCTACACCTTC
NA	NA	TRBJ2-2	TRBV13	CASSLTEGSNTGELFF	TGTGCCAGCAGCTTAACGGAGGGTTCAAACACCGGGGAGCTGTTTTTT
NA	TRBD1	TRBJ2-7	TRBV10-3	CAISAGTGAYEQYF	TGTGCCATCAGTGCCGGGACAGGGGCCTACGAGCAGTACTTC
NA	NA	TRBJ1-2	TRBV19	CASSPWAGAYGYTF	TGTGCCAGTAGTCCCTGGGCAGGCGCCTATGGCTACACCTTC
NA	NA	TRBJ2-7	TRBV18	CASSQGEGYEQYF	TGTGCCAGCTCACAGGGGGAAGGGTACGAGCAGTACTTC
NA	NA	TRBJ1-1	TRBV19	CASSIFSYRRGNTEAFF	TGTGCCAGTAGTATTTTTTCTTATCGGAGGGGTAACACTGAAGCTTTCTTT
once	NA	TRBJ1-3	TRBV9	CASSARESGNTIYF	TGTGCCAGCAGCGCAAGGGAGTCTGGAAACACCATATATTTT
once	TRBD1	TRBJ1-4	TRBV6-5	CASSYSSGQGGEKLFF	TGTGCCAGCAGTTATTCCTCGGGACAGGGGGGCGAAAAACTGTTTTTT
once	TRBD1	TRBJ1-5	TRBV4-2	CASSPRGAGGDNQPQHF	TGTGCCAGCAGCCCAAGGGGGGCAGGGGGCGACAATCAGCCCCAGCATTTT
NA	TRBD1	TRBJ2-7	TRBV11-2	CASSLVATGNYEQYF	TGTGCCAGCAGCTTAGTCGCGACAGGGAACTACGAGCAGTACTTC
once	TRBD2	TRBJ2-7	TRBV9	CASSPGTSGARPYEQYF	TGTGCCAGCAGCCCGGGGACTAGCGGGGCCCGACCCTACGAGCAGTACTTC
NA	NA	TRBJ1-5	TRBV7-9	CASSFSFNQPQHF	TGTGCCAGCAGCTTTAGCTTCAATCAGCCCCAGCATTTT
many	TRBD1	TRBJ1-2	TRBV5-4	CASSQGQGYFFTF	TGTGCCAGCAGTCAAGGACAGGGTTATTTCTTCACCTTC
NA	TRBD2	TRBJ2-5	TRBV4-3	CASSQARGGRETQYF	TGCGCCAGCAGCCAAGCCCGGGGGGGCCGAGAGACCCAGTACTTC
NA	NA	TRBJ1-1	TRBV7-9	CASSLGQWGENTEAFF	TGTGCCAGCAGCTTAGGACAATGGGGGGAGAACACTGAAGCTTTCTTT
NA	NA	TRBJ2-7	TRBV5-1	CASSLGYQAEGRSEQYF	TGCGCCAGCAGCTTGGGGTATCAGGCGGAGGGACGGTCCGAGCAGTACTTC
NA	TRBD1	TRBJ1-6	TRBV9	CASSVGQGADAWNSPLHF	TGTGCCAGCAGCGTAGGACAGGGGGCGGATGCGTGGAATTCACCCCTCCACTTT
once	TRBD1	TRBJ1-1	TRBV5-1	CASSPTAGGTEAFF	TGCGCCAGCAGCCCCACTGCAGGGGGGACTGAAGCTTTCTTT
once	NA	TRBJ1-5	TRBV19	CASRIDRSYSNQPQHF	TGTGCCAGTAGGATTGACAGGAGCTATAGCAATCAGCCCCAGCATTTT
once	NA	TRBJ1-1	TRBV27	CASSFDAGTMNTEAFF	TGTGCCAGCAGTTTTGACGCGGGGACCATGAACACTGAAGCTTTCTTT
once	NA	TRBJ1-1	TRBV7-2	CASTKPGGTEAFF	TGTGCCAGCACCAAGCCCGGGGGCACTGAAGCTTTCTTT